These T cell receptor beta chains were read from a single sample in a study of neurological immune-mediated disorders. Each CDR3 protein gets one entry after TCRdb re-called the 5' RACE reads with MiXCR. The sample includes about 50,000 distinct CDR3 sequences, about 9.3% of them seen just once. The sequencing input was PBMCs. Every receptor here comes from a man aged 70-80 years with HTLV-1-associated myelopathy (HAM/TSP). CDR3s include the opening cysteine and the closing phenylalanine or tryptophan. D genes are given only for firm matches. Some rows mark clone size as missing; the rest say once, few, many or name a class of expanded clone.

v_call: TRBV6-6; clone_size: many; d_call: -; j_call: TRBJ1-5; cdr3_nt: TGTGCCAGCAGTTACCAAGGGTTCGATCAGCCCCAGCATTTT; cdr3_aa: CASSYQGFDQPQHF
v_call: TRBV29-1; clone_size: many; d_call: -; j_call: TRBJ2-5; cdr3_nt: TGCAGCGTTGGACCGGCAACAGGGCGTGAGACCCAGTACTTC; cdr3_aa: CSVGPATGRETQYF
v_call: TRBV20-1; clone_size: many; d_call: -; j_call: TRBJ1-2; cdr3_nt: TGCAGTGCTCAGGGGTACGGAGGCTACACCTTC; cdr3_aa: CSAQGYGGYTF
v_call: TRBV4-2; clone_size: once; d_call: -; j_call: TRBJ2-3; cdr3_nt: TGTGCCAGCAGCCAACAAAGCCCAGATACGCAGTATTTT; cdr3_aa: CASSQQSPDTQYF
v_call: TRBV20-1; clone_size: many; d_call: TRBD2; j_call: TRBJ2-1; cdr3_nt: TGCAGTGCTAGCGGCGGGAGGGCCTTTTACAATGAGCAGTTCTTC; cdr3_aa: CSASGGRAFYNEQFF
v_call: TRBV3-1; clone_size: -; d_call: -; j_call: TRBJ2-5; cdr3_nt: TGTGCCAGCAGCGGCTTCGCTCTGGGGAGAGAGACCCAGTACTTC; cdr3_aa: CASSGFALGRETQYF
v_call: TRBV27; clone_size: many; d_call: -; j_call: TRBJ2-7; cdr3_nt: TGTGCCAGCAGTCCAAGGGGGGAATCCTACGAGCAGTACTTC; cdr3_aa: CASSPRGESYEQYF
v_call: TRBV12-2; clone_size: -; d_call: -; j_call: TRBJ1-6; cdr3_nt: -; cdr3_aa: CASRFGSGAMSSPLHF
v_call: TRBV18; clone_size: few; d_call: TRBD2; j_call: TRBJ2-4; cdr3_nt: TGTGCCAGCTCGCCCTTCGCCCCGGGACTAGCGGGAGAAAACATTCAGTACTTC; cdr3_aa: CASSPFAPGLAGENIQYF
v_call: TRBV7-3; clone_size: many; d_call: TRBD2; j_call: TRBJ2-2; cdr3_nt: TGCGCCAGCAGCTTAGCGGGAGGGGAGCTGTTTTTT; cdr3_aa: CASSLAGGELFF
v_call: TRBV7-2; clone_size: many; d_call: TRBD1; j_call: TRBJ1-2; cdr3_nt: TGTGCCAGCAGCTTACACCCCGGACAGGCCAACTATGGCTACACCTTC; cdr3_aa: CASSLHPGQANYGYTF
v_call: TRBV12-3/TRBV12-4; clone_size: many; d_call: TRBD1; j_call: TRBJ2-5; cdr3_nt: TGTGCCAGCAGTCTTGACAGGGGGGGGACCCAGTACTTC; cdr3_aa: CASSLDRGGTQYF
v_call: TRBV20-1; clone_size: many; d_call: -; j_call: TRBJ1-5; cdr3_nt: TGCAGTGCTTCGTCAGAAGCTGGCCAGCCCCAGCATTTT; cdr3_aa: CSASSEAGQPQHF
v_call: TRBV28; clone_size: many; d_call: -; j_call: TRBJ2-2; cdr3_nt: TGTGCCAGCAGTTTAGGCAGATTGACCGGGGAGCTGTTTTTT; cdr3_aa: CASSLGRLTGELFF